The 31 T cell receptor beta chains listed next were all sequenced from one sample in a study of shared clonotypes between healthy human individuals. Generated by immunoSEQ multiplex PCR, the TCRdb table keeps only in-frame clones and is missing some. The sample includes 2.3 million or so clones, over 90% seen only once; the top ten take 0.39%. Material: naive CD4+ T cells from PBMCs. As to subset: CD45RA+ positively selected. Receptors originate from a man between 18 and 29 years old in good health. Some clones in this sample may be carry-over from other donors' samples.

The rearrangement joins TRBV4-2 to TRBJ1-1; no reliable D call. V lost 0 bases and J lost 1, with 9 bases in between. This CDR3 is built from 15 residues. Germline loops: CDR1 LGHNA, CDR2 YNFKEQ. The CDR3 protein is CASSQDPSTNTEAFF. CDR3 nucleotide sequence: TGTGCCAGCAGCCAAGATCCGAGCACGAACACTGAAGCTTTCTTT.

The rearrangement links TRBV5-4 to TRBJ2-5, with D tentatively TRBD1 (5 bases). V was pared by 4 bases and J by 2 bases, with 18 bases between. Germline lookup yields CDR1 SGHNT and CDR2 YYREEE (reference sequence). This CDR3 is 16 amino acids long. CDR3 bases: TGTGCCAGCAGCGTTGGAGTGGGGCAGGTTCAAGAGACCCAGTACTTC. The encoded protein is CASSVGVGQVQETQYF.

This CDR3 reads CASSSKGAGGQFF. The CDR3 coding sequence is TGTGCCAGCAGCTCCAAAGGAGCGGGTGGGCAGTTCTTC. The V and J genes are TRBV7-3 and TRBJ2-1; tentative D call: TRBD2 (6 bases). V gave up 4 bases and J gave up 12 bases, with 16 bases separating them. Germline V lookup: CDR1 SGHTA, CDR2 FQGTGA. This CDR3 has 13 amino acids.

This chain connects TRBV7-3 to TRBJ2-1; a weak D match, TRBD1 (5 bases). This CDR3 region has 15 residues. Germline assignment: CDR1 SGHTA and CDR2 FQGTGA. V was cut by 5 bases and J by 2 bases, with 13 bases left in between. The CDR3 bases are TGTGCCAGCAGCCAAGGGGCGAGGACCTACAATGAGCAGTTCTTC. It translates to CASSQGARTYNEQFF.

The chain links TRBV5-1 to TRBJ2-5, with D perhaps assigned TRBD1 or TRBD2 (5 bases each). The CDR3 runs to 15 residues. Germline CDR1 is SGHRS and CDR2 is YFSETQ. V was shortened by 4 bases and J by 2 bases, with 15 bases between the two germline ends. The CDR3 DNA sequence: TGCGCCAGCAGCAACGAGCCGGGGCCTCAAGAGACCCAGTACTTC. This encodes CASSNEPGPQETQYF.

The gene calls are TRBV6-5 and TRBJ2-2, with TRBD2 matching over 10 bases. The trim removed 7 bases at V and 6 bases at J, leaving 8 bases unmatched. Germline values: CDR1 MNHEY, CDR2 SVGAGI. This CDR3 spans 15 amino acids. CDR3 coding DNA: TGTGCCAGCAATCCTAGCGGGAGTCGGGCCGGGGAGCTGTTTTTT. It translates to CASNPSGSRAGELFF.

The sample holds one count of this clone. This rearrangement joins TRBV5-1 to TRBJ2-6; D ambiguous. The CDR3 contains 14 residues. Germline loops: CDR1 SGHRS, CDR2 YFSETQ. V was shortened by 4 bases and J by 1 base, with 6 bases between the two germline ends. CDR3 region: CASSGLSGANVLTF. CDR3 in DNA: TGCGCCAGCAGCGGTCTATCTGGGGCCAACGTCCTGACTTTC.

The chain's CDR3 is CASSFPPGTSGRALEEQFF. The CDR3 DNA sequence: TGTGCCAGCAGTTTTCCCCCCGGGACTAGCGGGAGGGCCCTTGAGGAGCAGTTCTTC. The chain links TRBV28 to TRBJ2-1; TRBD2 matches at 16 bases. The length of the CDR3 is 19 residues. The ends lost 3 bases at V and 10 bases at J; junction bases unmatched: 15. Germline V gene sequence: CDR1 MDHEN, CDR2 SYDVKM.

The chain couples TRBV28 to TRBJ1-2; no reliable D call. CDR3 length: 14 residues. The germline CDR1 and CDR2 sequences are MDHEN and SYDVKM. V was shortened by 5 bases and J by 0 bases, with 10 bases between the two germline ends. The CDR3 nucleotides read TGTGCCAGCAGTGTCCGTCCTGCTAACTATGGCTACACCTTC. Residues: CASSVRPANYGYTF.

The V gene is TRBV6-6, the J gene TRBJ1-6; D is unclear. From germline, CDR1 is MNHNY and CDR2 SVGAGI (reference sequence). The CDR3 length is 16 residues. The V end lost 7 bases, the J end lost 7 bases, and 20 bases lay between the germline ends. The CDR3 DNA is TGTGCCAGCACTCTTAGGACCGCAGTTTTGAATTCACCCCTCCACTTT. Its translation: CASTLRTAVLNSPLHF.

The genes are TRBV30 and TRBJ2-6; D gene unclear. Trimming removed 4 bases at V and 0 bases at J, with 1 base between. Per the germline V gene, CDR1 is GTSNPN and CDR2 is SVGIG (reference sequence). The CDR3 loop spans 12 amino acids. In DNA, the CDR3 is TGTGCCTGGAACTCTGGGGCCAACGTCCTGACTTTC. This translates into CAWNSGANVLTF.

J is TRBJ2-4 and V is TRBV2, with TRBD2 matching over 12 bases. With V trimmed by 3 bases and J by 0 bases, 0 bases remained unmatched. Looked up from germline, CDR1 is SNHLY and CDR2 is FYNNEI. The CDR3 runs to 16 residues. In DNA form, the CDR3 reads TGTGCCAGCAGTGAGGGACTAGCGGGAGCCAAAAACATTCAGTACTTC. Translation: CASSEGLAGAKNIQYF.

The chain couples TRBV19 to TRBJ1-3; D ambiguous. CDR3 size: 16 residues. V was clipped by 1 base and J by 0 bases, with 10 bases between them. The germline gives CDR1 LNHDA, CDR2 SQIVND (reference sequence). The CDR3 loop is CASSIVVSLSGNTIYF. CDR3 DNA: TGTGCCAGTAGTATAGTCGTCAGCCTCTCTGGAAACACCATATATTTT.

The chain has TRBV5-6 and TRBJ1-1, with D perhaps matching TRBD1 (6 bases). The V end was cut by 4 bases, the J end by 4 bases, with 17 bases between. The CDR3 is 15 amino acids. Germline V gene sequence: CDR1 SGHDT, CDR2 YYEEEE. The DNA of the CDR3 is TGTGCCAGCAGCCAGACACAGGGAGCAATCACTGAAGCTTTCTTT. Its translation: CASSQTQGAITEAFF.

J is TRBJ1-4 and V is TRBV2; tentatively, D is TRBD1 (5 bases). This CDR3 has 14 residues. Per the germline V gene, CDR1 is SNHLY and CDR2 is FYNNEI. V lost 2 bases to trimming and J lost 8 bases, with 12 bases between them. CDR3 residues: CASSEWQGDEKLFF. The CDR3 DNA reads TGTGCCAGCAGTGAATGGCAGGGTGACGAAAAACTGTTTTTT.

The V call is TRBV7-3, the J call TRBJ2-2; D is possibly TRBD2 (6 bases). CDR1 is SGHTA and CDR2 is FQGTGA in the germline V gene. The CDR3 totals 17 residues. V was pared by 5 bases and J by 4 bases, with 20 bases between. CDR3 protein: CASSPIAGLGGTGELFF. CDR3 DNA sequence: TGTGCCAGCAGCCCAATAGCAGGGTTGGGGGGCACCGGGGAGCTGTTTTTT.

As for this clone: The same CDR3 also results from other DNA sequences found in this sample. The gene calls are TRBV19 and TRBJ1-1; D may be TRBD1 (5 bases). The germline gives CDR1 LNHDA, CDR2 SQIVND (reference sequence). The length of the CDR3 is 13 residues. V lost 0 bases to trimming and J lost 4 bases, with 6 bases between them. This CDR3 is CASSIERGTEAFF. The CDR3 DNA follows: TGTGCCAGTAGTATAGAAAGGGGCACTGAAGCTTTCTTT.

V and J are TRBV27 and TRBJ2-7; 9 nucleotides align to TRBD2. V lost 5 bases to trimming and J lost 6 bases; unmatched junction nucleotides: 11. Germline V gene sequence: CDR1 MNHEY, CDR2 SMNVEV (reference sequence). The CDR3 runs 15 residues. The CDR3 loop is CASSQLVAGEGEQYF. The CDR3 coding sequence is TGTGCCAGCAGTCAACTAGTAGCGGGAGAGGGCGAGCAGTACTTC.

The chain recombines TRBV18 with TRBJ2-7; D is uncertain. The V gene's germline CDR1 is KGHSH and CDR2 LQKENI. This CDR3 is built from 12 residues. The ends were cut back, 3 bases at V and 3 bases at J, with 6 bases in the middle. This CDR3 is CASSPGNYEQYF. The CDR3 DNA reads TGTGCCAGCTCACCGGGAAACTACGAGCAGTACTTC.

The J gene is TRBJ2-5, the V gene TRBV27; D is perhaps TRBD2 (6 bases). The CDR3 spans 14 residues. V was shortened by 6 bases and J by 5 bases, with 16 bases between the two germline ends. Germline CDR1 is MNHEY and CDR2 is SMNVEV (reference sequence). The CDR3 nucleotides are TGTGCCAGCAGGACCCTAGGAGGAGGGGAGACCCAGTACTTC. Protein: CASRTLGGGETQYF.

On this clone itself: Other DNA sequences from this sample encode an identical CDR3 as well. V is TRBV5-1 and J is TRBJ2-7; the match to TRBD1 covers 8 bases. V lost 4 bases, J lost 0 bases, and 6 bases stayed unmatched. This CDR3 spans 15 amino acids. CDR1 SGHRS and CDR2 YFSETQ come from the germline V gene. The CDR3 DNA follows: TGCGCCAGCAGCCTCGGGACAGGAGCCTCCTACGAGCAGTACTTC. Translated, it gives CASSLGTGASYEQYF.

The gene calls are TRBV7-3 and TRBJ2-5; D unclear. Germline V gene lookup returns CDR1 SGHTA and CDR2 FQGTGA. V dropped 5 bases and J dropped 2 bases, with 9 bases sitting between them. The CDR3 is 13 residues long. This CDR3 is CASSRAAQETQYF. The DNA of the CDR3 is TGTGCCAGCAGCAGGGCGGCACAAGAGACCCAGTACTTC.

V and J are TRBV28 and TRBJ2-7; D gene ambiguous. The CDR3 length is 13 residues. The V gene's germline CDR1 is MDHEN and CDR2 SYDVKM. The ends were cut back, 3 bases at V and 0 bases at J, with 6 bases in the middle. The CDR3 loop is CASSFYSSYEQYF. Here the CDR3 DNA reads TGTGCCAGCAGTTTTTACAGCTCCTACGAGCAGTACTTC.

The J gene is TRBJ1-5, the V gene TRBV28, with 9 bases that match TRBD1. The ends lost 6 bases at V and 0 bases at J; junction bases unmatched: 9. This CDR3 has 17 residues. The germline CDR1 and CDR2 sequences are MDHEN and SYDVKM. CDR3 nucleotides: TGTGCCAGCAGGCTCTGGACAGGGGAGGATAGCAATCAGCCCCAGCATTTT. Translating it yields CASRLWTGEDSNQPQHF. The full variable domain, completed using reference TRBV28 and TRBJ1-5, is DVKVTQSSRYLVKRTGEKVFLECVQDMDHENMFWYRQDPGLGLRLIYFSYDVKMKEKGDIPEGYSVSREKKERFSLILESASTNQTSMYLCASRLWTGEDSNQPQHFGDGTRLSIL.

Notes on this clone: The sample carries other DNA sequences with the same CDR3. The chain carries TRBV30 and TRBJ2-3; a possible D gene is TRBD2 (6 bases). The CDR3 totals 14 residues. Trimming took 0 bases from V and 1 from J, leaving 8 bases between them. Per the germline V gene, CDR1 is GTSNPN and CDR2 is SVGIG (reference sequence). CDR3 bases: TGTGCCTGGAGTGTACGGAGGGGCACAGATACGCAGTATTTT. Translated: CAWSVRRGTDTQYF.

The chain employs TRBV2 and TRBJ1-2; TRBD1 is a possible D gene (6 bases). CDR1 is SNHLY, CDR2 FYNNEI, per germline. The CDR3 contains 14 residues. The germline V and J ends were trimmed by 7 bases and 5 bases, with 17 bases remaining between them. The chain's CDR3 is CASTPGGPPYGYTF. In DNA form, the CDR3 reads TGTGCCAGCACCCCGGGGGGCCCTCCTTATGGCTACACCTTC. The full variable domain, its missing parts supplied by reference TRBV2 and TRBJ1-2, is EPEVTQTPSHQVTQMGQEVILRCVPISNHLYFYWYRQILGQKVEFLVSFYNNEISEKSEIFDDQFSVERPDGSNFTLKIRSTKLEDSAMYFCASTPGGPPYGYTFGSGTRLTVV.

This clone appeared once. The chain links TRBV7-2 to TRBJ2-1, with D hard to call. This CDR3 comprises 12 residues. CDR1 and CDR2 (germline): SGHTA, FQGNSA. V was trimmed by 3 bases and J by 10 bases, leaving 10 bases between them. CDR3 nucleotides: TGTGCCAGCAGCTTCCCCCATGAAGAGCAGTTCTTC. Translating gives CASSFPHEEQFF.

The rearrangement links TRBV4-1 to TRBJ2-1; TRBD2 agrees at 9 bases. Germline values: CDR1 MGHRA, CDR2 YSYEKL. This CDR3 spans 17 amino acids. V lost 2 bases to trimming and J lost 5 bases; unmatched junction nucleotides: 10. Here the CDR3 DNA reads TGCGCCAGCAGCCAAACCTCTTCGGCTAGCGGGGACAATGAGCAGTTCTTC. The encoded protein is CASSQTSSASGDNEQFF.

This clone is a singleton in its sample. The sample holds other DNA sequences that translate to the same CDR3. This rearrangement joins TRBV29-1 to TRBJ2-1; a weak D match, TRBD1 (5 bases). There are 12 residues in the CDR3. V was pared by 1 base and J by 8 bases, with 9 bases between. Germline loops: CDR1 SQVTM, CDR2 ANQGSEA. The DNA for the CDR3 is TGCAGCGTTGAAGGCCAGGGTGATGAGCAGTTCTTC. Its translation: CSVEGQGDEQFF.

A single count supports this clone. The chain links TRBV15 to TRBJ1-4, with D unclear. Germline V CDR1 and CDR2: LNHNV, YYDKDF (reference sequence). The CDR3 consists of 16 residues. Trimming removed 5 bases from V and 7 bases from J, with 20 bases in between. The CDR3 is CATSALSPGSGEKLFF. The DNA of the CDR3 is TGTGCCACCAGCGCGCTGTCTCCGGGCAGTGGTGAAAAACTGTTTTTT.

CDR3 DNA: TGTGCCAGCAGCCCTAACAGGGGGCTTGGCTACACCTTC. Protein: CASSPNRGLGYTF. The chain has TRBV28 and TRBJ1-2; 9 nucleotides line up with TRBD1. The germline gives CDR1 MDHEN, CDR2 SYDVKM. The CDR3 contains 13 residues. Germline trimming cut 6 bases from V and 7 bases from J; bases unmatched to any gene: 6.